Listed below are T cell receptor beta chains from one sample, sequenced in a study of patients and donors after allogeneic stem cell transplantation. Each CDR3 protein gets one entry after TCRdb re-called the RT-PCR reads with MiXCR. In the table there are a few hundred thousand distinct CDR3 sequences, more than 35% of which are singletons. Specimen: blood, either unsorted or a sorted T cell fraction (not recorded which). The origin of the receptors is a human donor who was either an allogeneic HSCT recipient or a stem cell or donor lymphocyte infusion donor (not recorded which). It is not recorded whose cells these are; they may come from a transplant donor. Each CDR3 is given without its conserved first and last residue.

V gene	J gene	CDR3 protein
TRBV12-3/TRBV12-4	TRBJ2-3	ASSFGQGQDTQY
TRBV29-1	TRBJ2-1	SVQLGGNEQF
TRBV5-6	TRBJ1-1	ASRGTGTEAF
TRBV7-2	TRBJ1-4	ASSPGPEKLF
TRBV5-1	TRBJ2-7	VSSLGPSGEQY
TRBV12-3/TRBV12-4	TRBJ2-5	ASSLAQDRFQETQY
TRBV28	TRBJ2-3	ASSSRGGRTDTQY
TRBV19	TRBJ2-7	ASSPARAYEQY
TRBV7-2	TRBJ1-1	ASSIGRLEAF
TRBV12-3/TRBV12-4	TRBJ1-2	ASSPQRITYYGYT
TRBV11-1	TRBJ2-5	ASSLFGTGTSQETQY
TRBV12-3/TRBV12-4	TRBJ1-5	ASSRDLHYQPQH
TRBV6-6	TRBJ2-1	AVAPGVSHEQF
TRBV11-3	TRBJ2-5	ASSLDSKETQY
TRBV6-6	TRBJ2-7	ASSPPGTAYEQY
TRBV4-1	TRBJ2-5	ASSQGEGTRFAKETQY